This is a list of T cell receptor beta chains from one sample in a study of blood T cells in healthy people across ages. TCRdb used MiXCR to reprocess the 5' RACE reads, holding one entry per CDR3 protein. Of 950,000 to 1,200,000 distinct CDR3 sequences in the sample, 30% to 40% are singletons; the top ten hold 10% to 15%. Sequences were obtained from blood. These receptor sequences come from a man aged 18 to 29 in good health. Each CDR3 is given with its conserved first and last residue. A D gene is named only where the DNA matches it firmly. Clone size, where shown, is once, few, many, or a class for clones that have expanded.

clone_size j_call v_call d_call cdr3_nt cdr3_aa
NA TRBJ2-2 TRBV9 NA TGTGCCAGCAGCGTCGGGGGCGACACCGGGGAGCTGTTTTTT CASSVGGDTGELFF
few TRBJ2-3 TRBV7-2 TRBD2 TGTGCCAGCAGCTTAGCCTCACTAGCGGGGACAGATACGCAGTATTTT CASSLASLAGTDTQYF
once TRBJ2-7 TRBV15 NA TGTGCCGGACGAGCGGAGTCCTACAATGAGCAGTACTTC CAGRAESYNEQYF
NA TRBJ1-1 TRBV20-1 NA TGCAGTGCTAGTCCTACTCCGGGGCCGTGGACTGAAGCTTTCTTT CSASPTPGPWTEAFF
few TRBJ2-1 TRBV9 NA TGTGCCAGCACCGCAGGGGCTCTGGGCGATGAGCAGTTCTTC CASTAGALGDEQFF
NA TRBJ2-2 TRBV24-1 NA TGTGCCACCAGTGCCTGGACCCGGGGCGGGGAGCTGTTTTTT CATSAWTRGGELFF
few TRBJ1-5 TRBV27 NA TGTGCCAGCAGTCTCTCGGACGGGAGCAATCAGCCCCAGCATTTT CASSLSDGSNQPQHF
NA TRBJ2-1 TRBV12-3/TRBV12-4 TRBD1 TGTGCCAGCAGTTTAGCGTTTGGACAGGGGGCAAATGAGCAGTTCTTC CASSLAFGQGANEQFF
few TRBJ2-7 TRBV20-1 TRBD1 TGCAGTGCGGCCAGCAGGGGGCTCTCCTACAATGAGCAGTACTTC CSAASRGLSYNEQYF
NA TRBJ2-5 TRBV29-1 NA TGCAGCGCCCATCTGGGCGGGCAGGGGATGCATGAGCAGTACTTC CSAHLGGQGMHEQYF
NA TRBJ1-2 TRBV6-5 TRBD1 TGTGCCAGCAGTATCAACCGGGACAGGGGAAACTATGGCTACACCTTC CASSINRDRGNYGYTF
NA TRBJ1-2 TRBV4-3 NA TGCGCCAGCAGCCAAGATGGCTACACCTTC CASSQDGYTF
once TRBJ1-5 TRBV28 NA TGTGCCAGCAGTTTAAGATTTCAGCCCCAGCATTTT CASSLRFQPQHF
few TRBJ1-5 TRBV2 TRBD1 TGTGCCAGCAGTAGGACAGGGACCAATGGCTATCAGCCCCAGCATTTT CASSRTGTNGYQPQHF
few TRBJ1-2 TRBV7-8 NA TGTGCCAGCAGCTTGAAGGGAAGTTACTATGGCTACACCTTC CASSLKGSYYGYTF
NA TRBJ2-1 TRBV20-1 NA TGCAGTGCTAGAGGGCCATCTGCAGGGTGGGAGACTTACAATGAGCAGTTCTTC CSARGPSAGWETYNEQFF
once TRBJ1-1 TRBV20-1 TRBD1 TGCAGTGCTAGGGGGGGAGGGGGCAGGGCTGAAGCTTTCTTT CSARGGGGRAEAFF
few TRBJ1-2 TRBV27 NA TGTGCCAGCAGTCCCCACAGGGAAGCTAACTATGGCTACACCTTC CASSPHREANYGYTF
NA TRBJ1-2 TRBV5-6 NA TGTGCCAGCACCACTACAGGGTCCTATGGCTACACCTTC CASTTTGSYGYTF
NA TRBJ2-1 TRBV7-2 TRBD2 TGTGCCGGCAGTTCCGGGGGGTTACGGCATGAGCAGTTCTTC CAGSSGGLRHEQFF
NA TRBJ1-1 TRBV6-2/TRBV6-3 NA TGTGCCAGCAGTTACTCCAGGGTGGGAAAGCCTGAAGCTTTCTTT CASSYSRVGKPEAFF
few TRBJ1-2 TRBV7-8 NA TGTGCCAGCAGCCTCCTCAAGTTGGATGGCTACACCTTC CASSLLKLDGYTF
NA TRBJ1-3 TRBV4-3 NA TGCGCCAGCAGCCAAGATCGGGCCGGGGGCTTTGGAAACACCATATATTTT CASSQDRAGGFGNTIYF
NA TRBJ1-5 TRBV7-8 NA TGTGCCAGCAGAGCCTCGGGGGCCAGCAATCAGCCCCAGCATTTT CASRASGASNQPQHF
many TRBJ2-3 TRBV9 NA TGTGCCAGCAGCCCGTCTCCGGACACGCAGTATTTT CASSPSPDTQYF
NA TRBJ2-3 TRBV2 NA TGTGCCAGCACCCCGGGACTGAGCACAGATACGCAGTATTTT CASTPGLSTDTQYF
few TRBJ1-2 TRBV20-1 TRBD1 TGCAGTGCTACAGGGGGCCAACTCGGCTACACCTTC CSATGGQLGYTF
few TRBJ1-2 TRBV7-3 NA TGTGCCAGCAGCTCCCGGGACCCCTTACCCTCTGGCTACACCTTC CASSSRDPLPSGYTF
NA TRBJ2-1 TRBV14 TRBD2 TGTGCCAGCAGCCAGGTAGCGGGGGGTTCATCTGAGCAGTTCTTC CASSQVAGGSSEQFF
once TRBJ2-1 TRBV6-1 NA TGTGCCAGCAGTTCCCCCGGGGGACGCTCCTACAATGAGCAGTTCTTC CASSSPGGRSYNEQFF
few TRBJ2-5 TRBV7-8 TRBD2 TGTGCCAGCAGCGCCGGCGGACTAGAAGAGACCCAGTACTTC CASSAGGLEETQYF